These 20 T cell receptor beta chains originate from one sample sequenced in a study of blood T cells in healthy people across ages. With a J-beta primer mix and a sample-barcoded 5' primer, a second PCR ran 7 to 11 cycles. One entry per CDR3 protein results from TCRdb running MiXCR on the 5' RACE reads. The repertoire holds roughly 730,000 distinct CDR3 sequences, with about 61% as singletons. Sequenced sample: blood. These TCRs come from a man between 40 and 49 years old in good health.

This clonotype was detected only a few times. The chain joins TRBV11-1 to TRBJ2-4; 8 bases fit TRBD2. V lost 1 base to trimming and J lost 13 bases; unmatched junction nucleotides: 12. This CDR3 has 15 residues. Germline V gives CDR1 SGHAT, CDR2 FQDESV (reference sequence). CDR3 protein: CASSLVTSGRPGQYF. The DNA for the CDR3 is TGTGCCAGCAGCTTAGTTACCAGCGGGAGACCCGGGCAGTACTTC.

The chain couples TRBV6-2 or TRBV6-3 to TRBJ1-4; no clear D gene. Trimming cost V 6 bases and J 0 bases, with 11 bases left between them. Germline values: CDR1 MNHEY, CDR2 SVGEGT. The CDR3 has 15 residues. CDR3 DNA: TGTGCCAGCAGCTCCGTCTCTGCAACTAATGAAAAACTGTTTTTT. Translating gives CASSSVSATNEKLFF.

This chain joins TRBV7-2 and TRBJ2-5, with 11 bases fitting TRBD2. Germline V gives CDR1 SGHTA, CDR2 FQGNSA. Unmatched junction bases numbered 6, after V lost 4 bases and J lost 5 bases. CDR3 length equals 15 residues. DNA for the CDR3: TGTGCCAGCAGCTCCTTAGCGGGGGGGTCGGAGACCCAGTACTTC. It is translated as CASSSLAGGSETQYF.

With respect to this clonotype: Sequence at one end of the junction differs from germline and may be a read error. The V gene is TRBV25-1, the J gene TRBJ2-1, with D perhaps TRBD2 (6 bases). Germline V gene lookup returns CDR1 MGHDK and CDR2 SYGVNS. The CDR3 runs 16 residues. The CDR3 is CASSGRASGSYNKQFF. In DNA, the CDR3 is TGTGCCAGCAGTGGGAGGGCCAGCGGATCCTACAATAAGCAGTTCTTC. Using reference TRBV25-1 and TRBJ2-1 for the parts outside the CDR3, the full variable domain is EADIYQTPRYLVIGTGKKITLECSQTMGHDKMYWYQQDPGMELHLIHYSYGVNSTEKGDLSSESTVSRIRTEHFPLTLESARPSHTSQYLCASSGRASGSYNKQFFGPGTRLTVL.

This clonotype was seen a handful of times. The rearrangement uses TRBV7-8 and TRBJ2-5; 10 positions match TRBD1. This CDR3 has 13 residues. The germline V gene has CDR1 SGHVS and CDR2 FQNEAQ. V lost 10 bases, J lost 5 bases, and 7 bases stayed unmatched. The CDR3 DNA follows: TGTGCCACCGAGACAGGGGGCCTCGAGACCCAGTACTTC. Its protein is CATETGGLETQYF. Combining the CDR3 with reference TRBV7-8 and TRBJ2-5 gives the whole variable domain GAGVSQSPRYKVAKRGQDVALRCDPISGHVSLFWYQQALGQGPEFLTYFQNEAQLDKSGLPSDRFFAERPEGSVSTLKIQRTQQEDSAVYLCATETGGLETQYFGPGTRLLVL.

A few counts support this clonotype. The CDR3 DNA is TGTGCCAGCAGCTCCGATGGTGGCGGGGGGGCTAAGACCCAGTACTTC. Its protein is CASSSDGGGGAKTQYF. V usage is TRBV13 and J usage is TRBJ2-5; TRBD2 matches at 9 bases. The V gene end was trimmed by 4 bases and the J gene end by 6 bases; junction bases not matched to a gene: 12. From germline, CDR1 is PRHDT and CDR2 FYEKMQ (reference sequence). This CDR3 has 16 amino acids.

The gene calls are TRBV29-1 and TRBJ2-2; D may be TRBD1 (6 bases). The germline V and J ends were trimmed by 3 bases and 8 bases, with 13 bases remaining between them. The length of the CDR3 is 13 residues. Germline lookup yields CDR1 SQVTM and CDR2 ANQGSEA. CDR3 in amino acids: CSVELRGEGELFF. CDR3 bases: TGCAGCGTTGAGCTCAGGGGTGAGGGGGAGCTGTTTTTT.

The gene calls are TRBV27 and TRBJ2-3, with D possibly matching TRBD2 (6 bases). The CDR3 has 15 amino acids. V gave up 3 bases and J gave up 1 base, with 11 bases separating them. The germline gives CDR1 MNHEY, CDR2 SMNVEV (reference sequence). Here the CDR3 reads CASSFLAKGTDTQYF. The CDR3 DNA sequence: TGTGCCAGCAGTTTTCTAGCGAAGGGCACAGATACGCAGTATTTT.

J is TRBJ2-6 and V is TRBV24-1, with D tentatively TRBD1 (6 bases). V lost 4 bases to trimming and J lost 1 base, with 10 bases between them. This CDR3 contains 16 residues. Germline CDR1 is KGHDR and CDR2 is SFDVKD. CDR3 protein: CATSEDRISGANVLTF. CDR3 sequence (DNA): TGTGCCACCAGTGAGGACAGAATTTCTGGGGCCAACGTCCTGACTTTC.

The chain is built from TRBV29-1 and TRBJ2-1; D might be TRBD1 or TRBD2, each matching 6 bases. The germline gives CDR1 SQVTM, CDR2 ANQGSEA. Trimming pared 8 bases from V and 0 bases from J, leaving 14 bases between. The CDR3 consists of 14 residues. The CDR3 nucleotides are TGCAGCCTCTGGGGGGCCGGCTCCTACAATGAGCAGTTCTTC. Its translation is CSLWGAGSYNEQFF.

This chain links TRBV12-3 or TRBV12-4 with TRBJ1-1, with TRBD1 as a possible D gene (5 bases). The CDR3 covers 18 residues. V lost 1 base to trimming and J lost 2 bases, with 20 bases between them. Written as DNA, the CDR3 is TGTGCCAGCAGTTTAGGGAGGAGAGTCGGCGGGGGAAACACTGAAGCTTTCTTT. This gives the protein CASSLGRRVGGGNTEAFF.

The sample holds one count of this clonotype. The chain carries TRBV27 and TRBJ2-7; D possibly corresponds to TRBD2 (5 bases). The J call is doubtful: the DNA matches TRBJ2-5 better. Germline lookup yields CDR1 MNHEY and CDR2 SMNVEV (reference sequence). The CDR3 is 15 residues long. CDR3 in amino acids: CASSGRGRVWETQYF. The CDR3 nucleotides read TGTGCCAGCAGTGGGAGAGGACGGGTCTGGGAGACCCAGTACTTC.

This clonotype was observed a handful of times. The V and J genes are TRBV3-1 and TRBJ1-2, with no clear D. CDR3 length: 15 residues. Trimming shortened V by 0 bases and J by 5 bases, and 13 bases separated the two germline ends. Germline-derived CDR1 and CDR2 are LGHDT and YNNKEL (reference sequence). CDR3 amino acids: CASSQDLYRLYGYTF. CDR3 nucleotide sequence: TGTGCCAGCAGCCAAGATTTATACAGACTATATGGCTACACCTTC.

This clonotype has more than one count but fewer than ten. The genes are TRBV29-1 and TRBJ2-3; TRBD1 matches 8 bases. The CDR3 spans 13 residues. Germline CDR1 is SQVTM and CDR2 is ANQGSEA. The junction had 3 bases not matched to a gene; V was cut back by 5 bases and J by 2 bases. CDR3 loop: CSVSDRATDTQYF. The DNA of the CDR3 is TGCAGCGTTTCGGACAGGGCCACAGATACGCAGTATTTT.

The CDR3 bases are TGTGCCAGCAGCCGACAGGGGTCGAGGACTGAAGCTTTCTTT. Its protein product is CASSRQGSRTEAFF. The V gene is TRBV28, the J gene TRBJ1-1; TRBD1 aligns across 8 bases. Trimming at V came to 6 bases and at J to 5 bases, leaving 8 bases not matched to a gene. The CDR3 length is 14 residues. In germline, CDR1 is MDHEN, CDR2 SYDVKM.

This clonotype was seen more than once but under ten times. CDR3 in amino acids: CASSGRGEEKLFF. In DNA, the CDR3 is TGTGCCAGCAGTGGGAGGGGGGAGGAAAAACTGTTTTTT. The gene calls are TRBV2 and TRBJ1-4; D may be TRBD1 (6 bases). The CDR3 contains 13 residues. Trimming shortened V by 4 bases and J by 8 bases, and 11 bases separated the two germline ends. Germline V gives CDR1 SNHLY, CDR2 FYNNEI.

The chain combines TRBV29-1 with TRBJ2-3, with D perhaps TRBD2 (5 bases). V lost 7 bases and J 5 bases, leaving 13 bases between the germline ends. Germline-derived CDR1 and CDR2 are SQVTM and ANQGSEA. The CDR3 consists of 12 residues. The CDR3, as DNA: TGCAGCGCAAACAGCGGTTTAGATACGCAGTATTTT. This encodes CSANSGLDTQYF.

The V call is TRBV15, the J call TRBJ2-5, with D possibly being TRBD1 or TRBD2 (5 bases each). This CDR3 is 15 amino acids long. The germline CDR1 and CDR2 sequences are LNHNV and YYDKDF (reference sequence). Between the trimmed V and J ends, which lost 2 bases and 4 bases, there was a span of 14 bases. CDR3 in amino acids: CATSRNRGAAETQYF. CDR3 bases: TGTGCCACCAGCAGAAATAGAGGGGCGGCAGAGACCCAGTACTTC.

In this sample, this clonotype turned up a few times. This sequence joins TRBV11-2 and TRBJ1-2; a weak D match, TRBD1 (5 bases). V was clipped by 1 base and J by 2 bases, with 14 bases between them. This CDR3 has 16 amino acids. Germline V lookup: CDR1 SGHAT, CDR2 FQNNGV. This CDR3 is CASSLGQGEWNYGYTF. The CDR3 nucleotides read TGTGCCAGCAGCTTAGGGCAGGGAGAGTGGAACTATGGCTACACCTTC.

This rearrangement joins TRBV12-3 or TRBV12-4 to TRBJ2-5; D gene unclear. The J call is uncertain, as TRBJ2-7 better fits the DNA end. This CDR3 comprises 12 residues. CDR3 DNA: TGTGCCAGCGAGTCAAGTTTCTACGAGCAGTACTTC. This sequence encodes CASESSFYEQYF.